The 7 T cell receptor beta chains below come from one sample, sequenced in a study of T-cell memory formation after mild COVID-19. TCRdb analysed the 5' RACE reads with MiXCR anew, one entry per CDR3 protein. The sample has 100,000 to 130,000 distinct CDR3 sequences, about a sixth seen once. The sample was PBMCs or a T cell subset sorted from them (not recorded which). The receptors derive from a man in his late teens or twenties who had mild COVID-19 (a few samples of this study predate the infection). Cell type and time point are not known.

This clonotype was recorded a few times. Written as DNA, the CDR3 is TGTGCCAGCAGTGAGCCCTACAGTTTAGTCCACCTCTATGGCTACACCTTC. Translated, it gives CASSEPYSLVHLYGYTF. The chain has TRBV6-1 and TRBJ1-2; D unresolved. With 3 bases removed from V and 4 bases from J, the gap between germline ends came to 21 bases. The length of the CDR3 is 17 residues. Germline V gene lookup returns CDR1 MNHNS and CDR2 SASEGT.

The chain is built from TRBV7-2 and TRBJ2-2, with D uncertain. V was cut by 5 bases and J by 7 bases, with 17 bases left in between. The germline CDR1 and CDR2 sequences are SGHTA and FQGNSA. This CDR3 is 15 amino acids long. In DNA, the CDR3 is TGTGCCAGCAGCCCAAGAACAGTTTCGGTCGGGGAGCTGTTTTTT. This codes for CASSPRTVSVGELFF.

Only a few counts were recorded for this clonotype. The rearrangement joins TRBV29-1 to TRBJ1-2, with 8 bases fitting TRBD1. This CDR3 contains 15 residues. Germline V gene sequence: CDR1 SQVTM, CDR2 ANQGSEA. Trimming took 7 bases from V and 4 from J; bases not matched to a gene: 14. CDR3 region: CSAGRGPLGTYGYTF. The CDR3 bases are TGCAGCGCGGGCAGGGGGCCGCTGGGGACCTATGGCTACACCTTC.

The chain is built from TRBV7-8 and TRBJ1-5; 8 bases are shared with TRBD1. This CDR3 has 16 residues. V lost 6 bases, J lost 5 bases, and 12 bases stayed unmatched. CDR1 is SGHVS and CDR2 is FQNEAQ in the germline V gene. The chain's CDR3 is CASRAHGAGGDQPQHF. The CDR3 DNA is TGTGCCAGCAGGGCCCATGGGGCAGGGGGCGATCAGCCCCAGCATTTT.

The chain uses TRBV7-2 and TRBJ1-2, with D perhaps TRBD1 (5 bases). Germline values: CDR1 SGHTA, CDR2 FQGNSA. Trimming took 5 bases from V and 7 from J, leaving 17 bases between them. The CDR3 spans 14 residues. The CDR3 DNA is TGTGCCAGCAGCGGAGCGACAGACACCGCTGGCTACACCTTC. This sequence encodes CASSGATDTAGYTF.

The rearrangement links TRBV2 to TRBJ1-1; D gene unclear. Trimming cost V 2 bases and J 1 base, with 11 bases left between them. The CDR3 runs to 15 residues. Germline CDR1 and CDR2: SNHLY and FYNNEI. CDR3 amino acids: CASSELRHQNTEAFF. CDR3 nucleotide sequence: TGTGCCAGCAGTGAACTTCGACATCAGAACACTGAAGCTTTCTTT.

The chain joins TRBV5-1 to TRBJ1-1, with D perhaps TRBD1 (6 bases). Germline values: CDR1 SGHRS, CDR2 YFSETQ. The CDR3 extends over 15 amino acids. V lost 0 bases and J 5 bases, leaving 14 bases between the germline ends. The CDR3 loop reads CASSLGFPQGTEAFF. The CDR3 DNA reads TGCGCCAGCAGCTTGGGCTTTCCACAGGGAACTGAAGCTTTCTTT.